The rows below give T cell receptor beta chains drawn from one sample of a study of blood T cell repertoires in COVID-19. The repertoire was sequenced with immunoSEQ multiplex PCR; TCRdb's copy has only in-frame clones and lacks some. The top ten clones hold roughly 0.95% of a sample with hundreds of thousands of clones, 80% to 90% of them seen once. Specimen: PBMCs or T cells enriched from blood (not recorded which). These receptors all stem from a man aged 45-65 years who had been exposed to COVID-19. Both conserved end residues are part of each CDR3. The order of the fields is J gene, V gene, clone size, D gene, CDR3 DNA, CDR3 protein. A D gene is named only where the DNA matches it firmly. The size of a clone is reported for some rows only, either as once, few or many, or as a class for expanded clones.

J gene: TRBJ1-4; V gene: TRBV4-1; clone size: once; D gene: NA; CDR3 DNA: TGCGCCAGCAGCCTCCAGGGGAATAATGAAAAACTGTTTTTT; CDR3 protein: CASSLQGNNEKLFF
J gene: TRBJ1-6; V gene: TRBV9; clone size: NA; D gene: NA; CDR3 DNA: TGTGCCAGCTCTCAGGGAAATCTTAATTCACCCCTCCACTTT; CDR3 protein: CASSQGNLNSPLHF
J gene: TRBJ1-1; V gene: TRBV7-9; clone size: NA; D gene: TRBD1; CDR3 DNA: TGTGCCAGCAGCGGGACAGGGACTGAAGCTTTCTTT; CDR3 protein: CASSGTGTEAFF
J gene: TRBJ1-3; V gene: TRBV5-5; clone size: NA; D gene: TRBD1; CDR3 DNA: TGTGCCAGCAGCTCGACAGGGGCTAGAGGAAACACCATATATTTT; CDR3 protein: CASSSTGARGNTIYF
J gene: TRBJ1-2; V gene: TRBV12-3/TRBV12-4; clone size: few; D gene: NA; CDR3 DNA: TGTGCCAGCACCATTTCACAGGGTGTTGGCTACACCTTC; CDR3 protein: CASTISQGVGYTF
J gene: TRBJ2-1; V gene: TRBV1; clone size: once; D gene: NA; CDR3 DNA: TGCACCAGCAGCCAAGAAAGCCCTAGCGGGACCTACAATGAGCAGTTCTTC; CDR3 protein: CTSSQESPSGTYNEQFF
J gene: TRBJ1-2; V gene: TRBV2; clone size: NA; D gene: NA; CDR3 DNA: TGTGCCAGCAGTGGGCTAGATGGCTACACCTTC; CDR3 protein: CASSGLDGYTF
J gene: TRBJ1-2; V gene: TRBV7-9; clone size: NA; D gene: NA; CDR3 DNA: TGTGCCAGCAGCTTATCAGGTTCAGGGTTTGGCTACACCTTC; CDR3 protein: CASSLSGSGFGYTF
J gene: TRBJ2-2; V gene: TRBV29-1; clone size: NA; D gene: NA; CDR3 DNA: TGCAGCGTAGCAGGACTGCTGAACACCGGGGAGCTGTTTTTT; CDR3 protein: CSVAGLLNTGELFF
J gene: TRBJ1-2; V gene: TRBV10-3; clone size: NA; D gene: NA; CDR3 DNA: TGTGCCATCAACTACGGGGGTCCCTCGTATGGCTACACCTTC; CDR3 protein: CAINYGGPSYGYTF
J gene: TRBJ2-1; V gene: TRBV6-5; clone size: NA; D gene: NA; CDR3 DNA: TGTGCCAGCAGCCTACGAGGGCCCTACAATGAGCAGTTCTTC; CDR3 protein: CASSLRGPYNEQFF
J gene: TRBJ2-5; V gene: TRBV11-3; clone size: NA; D gene: NA; CDR3 DNA: TGTGCCAGCAGCTTAGATCATTGGGACACGCAAGAGACCCAGTACTTC; CDR3 protein: CASSLDHWDTQETQYF
J gene: TRBJ1-1; V gene: TRBV3-1/TRBV3-2; clone size: NA; D gene: NA; CDR3 DNA: TGTGCCAGCAGCCAAGGAGGCAGAGGGCGAGCTTTCTTT; CDR3 protein: CASSQGGRGRAFF
J gene: TRBJ2-5; V gene: TRBV19; clone size: NA; D gene: NA; CDR3 DNA: TGTGCCAGTAGTATGAGCGGGACCCAGTACTTC; CDR3 protein: CASSMSGTQYF
J gene: TRBJ2-5; V gene: TRBV29-1; clone size: NA; D gene: NA; CDR3 DNA: TGCAGCGTTTCACCCGGGGAGACCCAGTACTTC; CDR3 protein: CSVSPGETQYF
J gene: TRBJ1-2; V gene: TRBV7-9; clone size: NA; D gene: NA; CDR3 DNA: TGTGCCAGCAGCTTAACCCACGGGACACTGACGAACTATGGCTACACCTTC; CDR3 protein: CASSLTHGTLTNYGYTF
J gene: TRBJ2-1; V gene: TRBV9; clone size: NA; D gene: NA; CDR3 DNA: TGTGCCAGCAGCGTCGGGGGTAGTGGTGAGCAGTTCTTC; CDR3 protein: CASSVGGSGEQFF
J gene: TRBJ1-6; V gene: TRBV28; clone size: few; D gene: TRBD1; CDR3 DNA: TGTGCCATGCAGGGGGCGGGTAATTCACCCCTCCACTTT; CDR3 protein: CAMQGAGNSPLHF
J gene: TRBJ2-4; V gene: TRBV24-1; clone size: once; D gene: TRBD1; CDR3 DNA: TGTGCCACCAGTGATTCTACAGGGGGCTCGGCCAAAAACATTCAGTACTTC; CDR3 protein: CATSDSTGGSAKNIQYF
J gene: TRBJ1-3; V gene: TRBV6-5; clone size: NA; D gene: TRBD1; CDR3 DNA: TGTGCCAGCAGTTACGGACAGGGGAGCTCTGGAAACACCATATATTTT; CDR3 protein: CASSYGQGSSGNTIYF
J gene: TRBJ2-3; V gene: TRBV27; clone size: NA; D gene: TRBD2; CDR3 DNA: TGTGCCAGCAAAAAAGCGGGTGGGAGGGGTACGCAGTATTTT; CDR3 protein: CASKKAGGRGTQYF
J gene: TRBJ1-2; V gene: TRBV12-3/TRBV12-4; clone size: NA; D gene: TRBD1; CDR3 DNA: TGTGCCAGCAGGGCCCAGGGGGCGAGAGGCTACACCTTC; CDR3 protein: CASRAQGARGYTF
J gene: TRBJ1-2; V gene: TRBV5-1; clone size: NA; D gene: NA; CDR3 DNA: TGCGCCAGCAGCTTGGTAGGTCCCAGCGGCTATGGCTACACCTTC; CDR3 protein: CASSLVGPSGYGYTF
J gene: TRBJ1-6; V gene: TRBV6-1; clone size: NA; D gene: NA; CDR3 DNA: TGTGCCAGCAGTGAAGCGGGCGGACAACTTAATTCACCCCTCCACTTT; CDR3 protein: CASSEAGGQLNSPLHF
J gene: TRBJ2-1; V gene: TRBV11-3; clone size: NA; D gene: NA; CDR3 DNA: TGTGCCAGCAGCTTAGATTACGGTGACAATGAGCAGTTCTTC; CDR3 protein: CASSLDYGDNEQFF
J gene: TRBJ2-2; V gene: TRBV5-5; clone size: NA; D gene: NA; CDR3 DNA: TGTGCCAGCAGCTATGTTGCGGGGGCCACCGGGGAGCTGTTTTTT; CDR3 protein: CASSYVAGATGELFF
J gene: TRBJ1-2; V gene: TRBV28; clone size: NA; D gene: TRBD1; CDR3 DNA: TGTGCCAGCAGTCAAGGACAGGGGGAACACTATGGCTACACCTTC; CDR3 protein: CASSQGQGEHYGYTF